This T cell receptor beta chain was captured in a study of T-cell memory formation after mild COVID-19 (dated by TCRdb to the early 2020s). About the full investigation: TCR sequence clusters from the two donors were largely donor specific. Longitudinal TCRalpha and TCRbeta repertoire sequencing tracked T-cell clones expanding and contracting after mild COVID-19 in a couple of donors. The cohort was made up of two young adult volunteers, one female and one male, who were previously healthy.

Data came from an Illumina NovaSeq 6000. TCRalpha and TCRbeta cDNA libraries were constructed by 5'RACE with constant-segment primers, with sample barcodes and unique molecular identifiers being introduced. RNA was extracted from every sample with Trizol reagent. Library amplification was performed in two PCR steps, and a second sample barcode and Illumina TruSeq adapters were introduced in the second step. Libraries were sequenced on an Illumina NovaSeq with 2 x 150 bp paired-end reads. Concerning the study's data processing: Demultiplexing of reads and collapsing into UMI-guided consensus sequences were performed with migec v1.2.7. With mixcr v2.1.11, UMI consensuses were aligned to TRA and TRB V and J templates and assembled into clonotypes. Expanded or contracted clonotypes were those called significant by both edgeR and NoisET, with noise models trained on biological replicates. For edgeR calls, a false discovery rate-adjusted p below 0.01 and a log2 fold-change threshold of 1 were applied. As an exploratory analysis of dynamics, PCA with hierarchical clustering was applied to max-normalized trajectories of the 1000 most abundant clonotypes. The CD4 or CD8 phenotype of responding clones was assigned using the separately sequenced CD4+ and CD8+ repertoires. TCRdb took the public reads, trimmed them with fastp at Q25, ran MiXCR for clone calling and kept in-frame beta chains. CDR3 protein duplicates are merged, each entry listing the most common genes and DNA. TCRdb's processing, not the study's, gives the V and J calls here. In all, the sample holds 200,000 to 250,000 distinct CDR3 sequences, and roughly a tenth of those were seen once. Together, the top ten hold under 3.5% of the sample.

What the study reported, not specific to this receptor: The detection of some responding clones in pre-infection memory suggests that pre-existing cross-reactive memory T cells joined the SARS-CoV-2 response. The second-wave clones that peaked on day 37 were not confirmed to be SARS-CoV-2 specific. Only a couple of mild cases were covered by the study, and larger cohorts that include severe cases with pre-infection samples were considered necessary. Contracting CD4+ clones were located mainly in the CM and EM memory subsets, whereas CD8+ clones were found to be enriched in EMRA. Clones contracting from day 15 to 85 had balanced CD4/CD8 phenotypes, while a second wave expanding from day 15 to 37 was biased towards CD4+.

This clonotype came up a few times. Its target antigen remains unknown. No much larger clone is present one base from it, and per-base qualities are unavailable. According to the germline V gene (reference sequence), CDR1 reads SGHKS and CDR2 reads YYEKEE. The germline ends are 15 bases apart after V is trimmed by 1 base and J by 2 bases. From the cysteine through the phenylalanine, the CDR3 covers 16 amino acids. The retained sequence is limited to the CDR3, 48 bases, with the frame set at the first base. PBMCs were isolated by Ficoll-Paque density gradient centrifugation. This receptor was obtained from a man aged 18 to 29 who had mild COVID-19 (a few samples of this study predate the infection). The sample titles of this study are shuffled in the database, so cell type and time point are left out; the donor was told from shared clones. The V gene is TRBV5-5 and the J gene is TRBJ1-1, with no D gene named confidently. The sample comprised PBMCs or a T cell subset sorted from them (not recorded which). The sequenced DNA is TGTGCCAGCAGCTTGTATCTCGGTCTATTAAACACTGAAGCTTTCTTT. Its coded protein is CASSLYLGLLNTEAFF.